This section outlines one T cell receptor beta chain sequence together with its context. The sample originates from a study of blood T cell repertoires in COVID-19. Overall study: PBMCs, B-cell-depleted T cells, or T cells were the source of the cDNA or gDNA that made up the material.

The repertoire was sequenced with immunoSEQ multiplex PCR; TCRdb's copy has only in-frame clones and lacks some. This sample has hundreds of thousands of clones; about 82% occur once, and the top ten carry 5% to 7%. Material: peripheral blood. This sequence originates from a woman of 80 years or more with COVID-19, enrolled during active disease.

CDR3 residues: CATSDPSGQGYTGELFF. The CDR3 DNA sequence: TGTGCCACCAGTGACCCATCCGGACAGGGGTATACCGGGGAGCTGTTTTTT. This chain connects TRBV24-1 to TRBJ2-2; 9 nucleotides match TRBD1. Germline assignment: CDR1 KGHDR and CDR2 SFDVKD. V lost 4 bases and J lost 5; bases outside the gene matches: 10. CDR3 length: 17 amino acids.